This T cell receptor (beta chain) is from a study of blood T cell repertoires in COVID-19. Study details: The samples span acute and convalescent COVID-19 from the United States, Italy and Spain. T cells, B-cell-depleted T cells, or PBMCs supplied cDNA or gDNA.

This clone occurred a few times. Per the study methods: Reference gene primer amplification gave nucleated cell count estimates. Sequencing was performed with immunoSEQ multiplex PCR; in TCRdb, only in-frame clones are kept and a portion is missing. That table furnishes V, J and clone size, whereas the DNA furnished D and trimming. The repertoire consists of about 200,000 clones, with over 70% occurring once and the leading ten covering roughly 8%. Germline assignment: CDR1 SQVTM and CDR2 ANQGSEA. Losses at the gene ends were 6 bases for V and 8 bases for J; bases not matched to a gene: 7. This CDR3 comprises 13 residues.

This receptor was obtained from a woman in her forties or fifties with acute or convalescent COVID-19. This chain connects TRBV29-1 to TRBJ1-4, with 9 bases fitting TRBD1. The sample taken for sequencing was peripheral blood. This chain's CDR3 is CSVKGQGREKLFF. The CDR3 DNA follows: TGCAGCGTCAAAGGACAGGGGCGAGAAAAACTGTTTTTT.